The entry below gives a single TCR beta chain sequence along with its context. Assay: immunoSEQ multiplex PCR; the TCRdb copy retains only in-frame clones and omits some. The data show 45,000 to 60,000 clones, about four fifths seen once. This sample was taken from a study of blood T cell repertoires in COVID-19. This CDR3 is 17 amino acids long. After removal of 0 bases from V and 7 bases from J, the junction contained 9 bases not matched to a gene. Germline CDR1 reads LNHNV; CDR2 reads YYDKDF (reference sequence). The sequenced sample consisted of peripheral blood. The chain recombines TRBV15 with TRBJ2-1; 10 bases fit TRBD2. The TCR sequence derives from a woman aged 60-75 years with acute or convalescent COVID-19. The CDR3 loop reads CATSRDRSSGGKNEQFF. The CDR3 DNA is TGTGCCACCAGCAGAGATCGGTCTAGCGGGGGTAAGAATGAGCAGTTCTTC.